This T cell receptor beta chain was retrieved from a study of OX40 agonist ivuxolimab in advanced cancers. Germline lookup yields CDR1 KGHSH and CDR2 LQKENI. V lost 8 bases, J lost 2 bases, and 18 bases lay in between. This CDR3 is built from 15 residues. Libraries were prepared by immunoSEQ multiplex PCR; TCRdb keeps only in-frame clonotypes and omits some of them. The sample lists around 83,000 clones; around 85% were seen once. The TCR was taken from an adult with an advanced solid tumor such as melanoma, head and neck, liver or kidney cancer. The genes are TRBV18 and TRBJ2-5; no clear D gene. Sequencing was performed on CD4+ or CD8+ T cells sorted from blood, taken in a trial of the OX40 agonist ivuxolimab. As DNA, the CDR3 is TGTGCCAGCATCCGGGTGGACGAAACACAAGAGACCCAGTACTTC. This encodes CASIRVDETQETQYF. The entire variable domain, with the rest obtained from reference TRBV18 and TRBJ2-5, is as follows: NAGVMQNPRHLVRRRGQEARLRCSPMKGHSHVYWYRQLPEEGLKFMVYLQKENIIDESGMPKERFSAEFPKEGPSILRIQQVVRGDSAAYFCASIRVDETQETQYFGPGTRLLVL.